The entry that follows covers one T cell receptor (beta chain) sequence. The antigen remains undetermined. The CDR3 sequence is 16 residues long. Germline V CDR1 and CDR2: WNHNN, SYGVQD (reference sequence). V was pared by 6 bases and J by 7 bases, with 14 bases of the junction left unmatched. This sample stems from a study of cytomegalovirus exposure and HLA in healthy donors. Study-level results: An ancestry cluster, one associated with Asian ancestry, reportedly showed fewer N-insertions than the approximately 650-donor mean in a later analysis. Being indistinguishable, some V segments were excluded, TRBV6-2 and TRBV6-3 among them. The classifier was said to identify cytomegalovirus status with high specificity and sensitivity. Among CMV-associated TCR beta chains, most appeared HLA-restricted in a later analysis.

PCR involved 60 Vbeta and 13 Jbeta primers. Produced via immunoSEQ multiplex PCR; TCRdb's table is partial and in-frame only. Seen here are about 200,000 clones, around 84% observed once, and the top ten hold about 1.7%. The rearrangement links TRBV10-1 to TRBJ2-2; 7 positions match TRBD2. The clonotype originates from a woman aged 18-35 years in good health and CMV-seronegative. The sequenced material came from PBMCs. For the CDR3, the DNA is TGCGCCAGCAGCCCGCTGCCTCTGGGGGGGAACGGGGAGCTGTTTTTT. This codes for CASSPLPLGGNGELFF.